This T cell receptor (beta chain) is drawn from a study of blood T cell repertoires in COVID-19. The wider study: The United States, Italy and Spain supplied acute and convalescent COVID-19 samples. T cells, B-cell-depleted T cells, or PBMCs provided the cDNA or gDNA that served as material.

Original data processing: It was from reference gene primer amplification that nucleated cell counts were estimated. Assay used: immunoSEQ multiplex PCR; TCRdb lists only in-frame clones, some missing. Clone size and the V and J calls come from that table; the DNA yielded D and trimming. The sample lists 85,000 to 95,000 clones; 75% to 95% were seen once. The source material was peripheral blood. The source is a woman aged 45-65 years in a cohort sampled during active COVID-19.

CDR3 nucleotide sequence: TGTGCCAGCAACCTCTCCGGGGGTAGGGGATACGAGCAGTACTTC. Encoded protein: CASNLSGGRGYEQYF. The J gene is TRBJ2-7, the V gene TRBV28, with a tentative D call TRBD2 (6 bases). The CDR3 extends over 15 amino acids. Germline loops: CDR1 MDHEN, CDR2 SYDVKM. Deletions cut 7 bases from V and 4 bases from J, with 20 bases between.